This is a list of T cell receptor beta chains from one sample in a study of B cell selection in AIRE deficiency. Sequenced by immunoSEQ multiplex PCR; TCRdb stores in-frame clones only, minus some. The top ten clones hold over 0.8% of a sample with approximately 18,000 clones, 85% to 95% of them seen once. Sequenced input: CD4+CD25+ Tregs sorted from PBMCs. These receptors came from a human donor in good health. The CDR3 runs from the conserved cysteine through the conserved F or W. The D gene is left open where the match is weak. Clone size is shown for a subset of rows, as once, few, many or a class of expanded clone.

CDR3 DNA | CDR3 protein | J gene | D gene | clone size | V gene
TGTGCCAGCAGCCCCGGGACACACAATCAGCCCCAGCATTTT | CASSPGTHNQPQHF | TRBJ1-5 | NA | NA | TRBV9
TGTGCCAGCAGTGAAGGTAGGGAGTGGAGGGGCGGGGGCAATCAGCCCCAGCATTTT | CASSEGREWRGGGNQPQHF | TRBJ1-5 | NA | once | TRBV2
TGTGCCAGCAGTTTCCAGGGAATGAACACCGGGGAGCTGTTTTTT | CASSFQGMNTGELFF | TRBJ2-2 | NA | NA | TRBV28
TGCGCCAGCAGCCCGAAGACAGGGGGCGTCTTTTCTAGTTACGAGCAGTACTTC | CASSPKTGGVFSSYEQYF | TRBJ2-7 | TRBD1 | NA | TRBV4-1
TGTGCCAGCAGTTCCAGGACAGGAAGCAATCAGCCTCAGCATTTT | CASSSRTGSNQPQHF | TRBJ1-5 | TRBD1 | NA | TRBV28
TGTGCCAGCAGCCCGGGACAGGGGAACATTCAGTACTTC | CASSPGQGNIQYF | TRBJ2-4 | TRBD1 | NA | TRBV7-2
TGCGCCAGCAGCCCGCAGGCGGGGCGGTATACTGAAGCTTTCTTT | CASSPQAGRYTEAFF | TRBJ1-1 | NA | NA | TRBV5-1
TGTGCCAGCAGTTCCCCGGACAGGGGGCATGGGCAGTACTTC | CASSSPDRGHGQYF | TRBJ2-7 | TRBD1 | NA | TRBV28
TGTGCCAGCAGCTTCAGACAGGGGAGCTCCTACAATGAGCAGTTCTTC | CASSFRQGSSYNEQFF | TRBJ2-1 | TRBD1 | once | TRBV7-9
TGTGCCAGCAGCTCCCCCCGGATTGGAAACACCATATATTTT | CASSSPRIGNTIYF | TRBJ1-3 | NA | NA | TRBV11-3
TGCGCCAGCAGCCGGGACAGGGATAATTCACCCCTCCACTTT | CASSRDRDNSPLHF | TRBJ1-6 | TRBD1 | NA | TRBV5-1
TGTGCCACCAAACAGGGCCCTGCAGAGACCCAGTACTTC | CATKQGPAETQYF | TRBJ2-5 | NA | NA | TRBV19
TGTGCCAGCAGCCGGAGGGGGGCCCACTACGAGCAGTACTTC | CASSRRGAHYEQYF | TRBJ2-7 | NA | NA | TRBV6-1
TGTGCCAGTAGCGCGAGGGACAGAGGTGGCTACACCTTC | CASSARDRGGYTF | TRBJ1-2 | TRBD1 | NA | TRBV19
TGTGCCATCAGTGAAGGGTTTAATGAGCAGTTCTTC | CAISEGFNEQFF | TRBJ2-1 | NA | NA | TRBV10-3
TGCGCCAGCAGCTTTGAGTTTACTCAGGGGAGGAAGGAGCAGTACTTC | CASSFEFTQGRKEQYF | TRBJ2-7 | NA | once | TRBV5-1
TGTGCCAGCAGTTTTGGTCCAGCGGGAGCAAGAGATACGCAGTATTTT | CASSFGPAGARDTQYF | TRBJ2-3 | TRBD2 | NA | TRBV28
TGTGCCTGGAGTGTACCGCTTGGCTATCAAGAGACCCAGTACTTC | CAWSVPLGYQETQYF | TRBJ2-5 | NA | NA | TRBV30
TGTGCCAGCAGAGGGAGGATAGACAATGAGCAGTTCTTC | CASRGRIDNEQFF | TRBJ2-1 | NA | NA | TRBV6-6
TGTGCCAGCAGCCCCGGAATAATGAGCGGGAGTCGATTGGGCGAGCAGTACTTC | CASSPGIMSGSRLGEQYF | TRBJ2-7 | TRBD2 | NA | TRBV9
TGTGCCATCAGGTCGGGACAGGGTATCGACGAGCAGTACTTC | CAIRSGQGIDEQYF | TRBJ2-7 | TRBD1 | NA | TRBV10-3
TGTGCCAGCTCACCACCTTACAGGGGGAACTACGAGCAGTACTTC | CASSPPYRGNYEQYF | TRBJ2-7 | TRBD1 | NA | TRBV18
TGCAGTGCTGTTGAAGCTTTCTTT | CSAVEAFF | TRBJ1-1 | NA | NA | TRBV20-1
TGTGCCAGCAGTGAAGGGAATACGGGGGGCATGAACACAGATACGCAGTATTTT | CASSEGNTGGMNTDTQYF | TRBJ2-3 | NA | NA | TRBV6-1
TGTGCCAGCAGCGTAGCTAGCGGGAGGGGAGGAGATACGCAGTATTTT | CASSVASGRGGDTQYF | TRBJ2-3 | TRBD2 | NA | TRBV9
TGTGCCAGCTCAGAAGCGACAGGCATGGCTCAGCCCCAGCATTTT | CASSEATGMAQPQHF | TRBJ1-5 | NA | NA | TRBV18
TGCGCCAGCAGCTCCGGGACAGCAACTAATGAAAAACTGTTTTTT | CASSSGTATNEKLFF | TRBJ1-4 | TRBD1 | NA | TRBV5-1
TGTGCCAGCAGTTTATCCGCGTGGGGCACCGGGGAGCTGTTTTTT | CASSLSAWGTGELFF | TRBJ2-2 | NA | NA | TRBV28
TGTGCCAGCAGTTACCGGGGGGATCAGCCCCAGCATTTT | CASSYRGDQPQHF | TRBJ1-5 | NA | few | TRBV6-5
TGTGCCAGCAGCTTGGGCCGCACAGATACGCAGTATTTT | CASSLGRTDTQYF | TRBJ2-3 | NA | once | TRBV5-4
TGTGCCAGCAGTCCCGGACTAGCGGGAGTGTCCTACGAGCAGTACTTC | CASSPGLAGVSYEQYF | TRBJ2-7 | TRBD2 | NA | TRBV2
TGTGCCAGCAGTCCACGGACTAGCGGAGATCCTGAGCAGTTCTTC | CASSPRTSGDPEQFF | TRBJ2-1 | TRBD2 | NA | TRBV27
TGTGCCAGTAGTATAGTCAACCCCTTTTATGGCTACACCTTC | CASSIVNPFYGYTF | TRBJ1-2 | NA | few | TRBV19
TGTGCCAGCAGTTTCTGGGGGAAAGGAGGGACTGAAGCTTTCTTT | CASSFWGKGGTEAFF | TRBJ1-1 | NA | NA | TRBV27
TGTGCCACCAGCATTTCCTACAGGGGTAGCACAGATACGCAGTATTTT | CATSISYRGSTDTQYF | TRBJ2-3 | TRBD1 | NA | TRBV15
TGCGCCAGCAGCGGAGGACTAGCCGATAACATTCAGTACTTC | CASSGGLADNIQYF | TRBJ2-4 | TRBD2 | NA | TRBV5-1
TGTGCCACTAACTATGGCTACACCTTC | CATNYGYTF | TRBJ1-2 | NA | NA | TRBV6-6
TGCGCCAGCAGCCTGGGGGCATCCCAAGAGACCCAGTACTTC | CASSLGASQETQYF | TRBJ2-5 | NA | NA | TRBV5-1
TGTGCCAGCAGCTTGGTGGGGGGCAGCAACTATGGCTACACCTTC | CASSLVGGSNYGYTF | TRBJ1-2 | NA | NA | TRBV5-4
TGCGCCAGCAGCCAAAGTCAGGGGGGGGGTTACAATGAGCAGTTCTTC | CASSQSQGGGYNEQFF | TRBJ2-1 | NA | NA | TRBV4-3
TGCGCCAGCAGCCAAGATCTGGCAGGGGGGTCTGGCGGGGAGCTGTTTTTT | CASSQDLAGGSGGELFF | TRBJ2-2 | NA | few | TRBV4-3
TGTGCCAGCAGTTACTCGGAGGCCTCCTACAATGAGCAGTTCTTC | CASSYSEASYNEQFF | TRBJ2-1 | NA | NA | TRBV6-6
TGTGCCAGCAAACCCCATAAGGGAGAGGGATACGAGCAGTACTTC | CASKPHKGEGYEQYF | TRBJ2-7 | NA | NA | TRBV19
TGTGCCAGCAGTTCTGCCCCGGGACAGGGCCTCCTCGAGCAGTACTTC | CASSSAPGQGLLEQYF | TRBJ2-7 | TRBD1 | NA | TRBV7-6